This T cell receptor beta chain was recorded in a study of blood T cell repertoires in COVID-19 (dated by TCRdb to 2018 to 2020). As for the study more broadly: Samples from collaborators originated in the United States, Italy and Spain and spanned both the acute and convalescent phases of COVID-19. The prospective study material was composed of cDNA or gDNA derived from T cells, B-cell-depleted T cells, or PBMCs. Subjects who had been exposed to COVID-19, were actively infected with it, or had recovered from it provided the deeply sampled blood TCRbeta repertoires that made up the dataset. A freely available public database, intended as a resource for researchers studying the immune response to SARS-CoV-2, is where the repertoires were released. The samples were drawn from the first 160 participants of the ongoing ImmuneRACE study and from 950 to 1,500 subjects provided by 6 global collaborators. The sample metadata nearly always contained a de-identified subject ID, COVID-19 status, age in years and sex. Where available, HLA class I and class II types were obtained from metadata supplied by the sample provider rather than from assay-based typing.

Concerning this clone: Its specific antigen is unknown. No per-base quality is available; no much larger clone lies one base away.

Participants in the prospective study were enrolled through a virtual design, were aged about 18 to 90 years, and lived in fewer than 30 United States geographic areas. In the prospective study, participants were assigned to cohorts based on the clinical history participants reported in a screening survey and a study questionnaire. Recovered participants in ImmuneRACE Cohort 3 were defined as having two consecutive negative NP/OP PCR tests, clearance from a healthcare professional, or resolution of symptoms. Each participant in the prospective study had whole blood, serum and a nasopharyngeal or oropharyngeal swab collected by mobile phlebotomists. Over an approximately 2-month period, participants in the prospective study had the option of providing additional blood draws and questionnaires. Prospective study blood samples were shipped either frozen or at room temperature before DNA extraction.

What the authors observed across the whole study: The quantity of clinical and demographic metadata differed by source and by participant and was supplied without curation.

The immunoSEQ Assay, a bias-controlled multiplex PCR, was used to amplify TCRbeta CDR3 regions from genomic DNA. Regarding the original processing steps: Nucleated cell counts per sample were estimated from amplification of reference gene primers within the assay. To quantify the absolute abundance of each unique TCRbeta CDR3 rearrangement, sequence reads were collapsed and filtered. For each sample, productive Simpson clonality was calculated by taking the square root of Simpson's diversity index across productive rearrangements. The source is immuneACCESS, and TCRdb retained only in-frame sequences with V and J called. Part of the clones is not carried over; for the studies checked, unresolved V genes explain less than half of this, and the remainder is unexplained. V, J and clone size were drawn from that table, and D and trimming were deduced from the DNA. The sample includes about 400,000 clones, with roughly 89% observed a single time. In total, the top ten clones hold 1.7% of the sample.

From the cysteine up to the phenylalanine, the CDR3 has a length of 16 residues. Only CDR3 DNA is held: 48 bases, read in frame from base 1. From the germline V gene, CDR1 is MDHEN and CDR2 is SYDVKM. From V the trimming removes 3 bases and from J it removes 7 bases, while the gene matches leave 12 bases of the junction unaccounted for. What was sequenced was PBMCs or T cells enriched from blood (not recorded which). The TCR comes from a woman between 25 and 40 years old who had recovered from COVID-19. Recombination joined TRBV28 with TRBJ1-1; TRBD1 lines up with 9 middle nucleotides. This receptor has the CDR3 CASSFRDRARRFEAFF. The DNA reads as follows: TGTGCCAGCAGTTTCCGGGACAGGGCAAGACGGTTTGAAGCTTTCTTT.